This T cell receptor beta chain was profiled in a study of blood T cell repertoires in COVID-19. TCRdb's copy holds only in-frame clones and misses some; the assay was immunoSEQ multiplex PCR. This sample has approximately 270,000 clones, with just under 90% found just once. The CDR3 consists of 13 residues. Germline V gene lookup returns CDR1 LNHDA and CDR2 SQIVND (reference sequence). V lost 9 bases and J 5 bases, leaving 16 bases between the germline ends. Clinical histories supplied by participants themselves formed the basis of cohort assignment. The receptor comes from a woman aged 25 to 39 with acute COVID-19. Sequenced input: PBMCs or T cells enriched from blood (not recorded which). The chain uses TRBV19 and TRBJ1-2, with a tentative D call TRBD1 (6 bases). The CDR3 nucleotides are TGTGCCAGCCGGGACCAGGGGTTGTATGGCTACACCTTC. Translating gives CASRDQGLYGYTF.